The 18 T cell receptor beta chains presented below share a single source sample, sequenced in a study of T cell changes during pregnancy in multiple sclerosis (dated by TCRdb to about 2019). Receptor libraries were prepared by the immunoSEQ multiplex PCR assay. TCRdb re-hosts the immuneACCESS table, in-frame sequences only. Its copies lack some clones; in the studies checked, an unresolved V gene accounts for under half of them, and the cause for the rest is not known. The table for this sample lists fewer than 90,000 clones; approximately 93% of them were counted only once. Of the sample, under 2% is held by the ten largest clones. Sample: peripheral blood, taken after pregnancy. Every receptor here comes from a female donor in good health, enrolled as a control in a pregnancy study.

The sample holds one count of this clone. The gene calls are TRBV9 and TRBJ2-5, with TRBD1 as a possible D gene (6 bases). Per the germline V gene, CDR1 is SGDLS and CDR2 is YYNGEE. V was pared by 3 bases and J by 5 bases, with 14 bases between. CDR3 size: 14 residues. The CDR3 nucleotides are TGTGCCAGCAGCGCCCGAGGGGGTCGGGAGACCCAGTACTTC. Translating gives CASSARGGRETQYF.

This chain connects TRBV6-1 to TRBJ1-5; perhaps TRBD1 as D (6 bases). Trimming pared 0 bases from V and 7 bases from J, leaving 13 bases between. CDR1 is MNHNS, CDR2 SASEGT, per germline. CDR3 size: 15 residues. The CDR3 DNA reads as TGTGCCAGCAGTGAAGCCGCAGGGGCAGGGCAGCCCCAGCATTTT. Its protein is CASSEAAGAGQPQHF.

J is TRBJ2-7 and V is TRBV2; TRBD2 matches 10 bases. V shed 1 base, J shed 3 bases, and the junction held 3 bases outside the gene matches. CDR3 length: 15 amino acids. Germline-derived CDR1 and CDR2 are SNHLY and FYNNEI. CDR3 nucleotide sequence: TGTGCCAGCAGTGAAGGGTCTAGCGGGAGCTACGAGCAGTACTTC. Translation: CASSEGSSGSYEQYF.

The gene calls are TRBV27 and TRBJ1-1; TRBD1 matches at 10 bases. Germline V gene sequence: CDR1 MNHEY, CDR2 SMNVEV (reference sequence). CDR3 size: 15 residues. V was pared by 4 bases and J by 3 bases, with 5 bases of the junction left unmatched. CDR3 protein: CASSSRDRGYTEAFF. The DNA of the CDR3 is TGTGCCAGCAGTTCCCGGGACAGGGGATACACTGAAGCTTTCTTT.

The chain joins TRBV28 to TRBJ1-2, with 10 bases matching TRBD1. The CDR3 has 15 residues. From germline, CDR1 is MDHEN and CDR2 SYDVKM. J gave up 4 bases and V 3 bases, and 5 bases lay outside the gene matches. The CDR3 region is CASSFQDRGSYGYTF. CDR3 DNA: TGTGCCAGCAGTTTCCAGGACAGGGGGAGCTATGGCTACACCTTC.

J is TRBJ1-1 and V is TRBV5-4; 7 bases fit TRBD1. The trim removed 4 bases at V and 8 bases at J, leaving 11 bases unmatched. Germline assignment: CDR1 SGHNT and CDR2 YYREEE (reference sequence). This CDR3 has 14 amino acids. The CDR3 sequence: CASSQFSRDSEAFF. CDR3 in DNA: TGTGCCAGCAGCCAATTCTCGCGGGACAGCGAAGCTTTCTTT.

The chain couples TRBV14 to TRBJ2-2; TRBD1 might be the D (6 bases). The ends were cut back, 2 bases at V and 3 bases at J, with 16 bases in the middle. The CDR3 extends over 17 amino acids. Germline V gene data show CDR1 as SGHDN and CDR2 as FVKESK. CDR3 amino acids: CASSQLFVQGYTGELFF. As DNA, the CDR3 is TGTGCCAGCAGCCAACTATTCGTACAGGGTTACACCGGGGAGCTGTTTTTT.

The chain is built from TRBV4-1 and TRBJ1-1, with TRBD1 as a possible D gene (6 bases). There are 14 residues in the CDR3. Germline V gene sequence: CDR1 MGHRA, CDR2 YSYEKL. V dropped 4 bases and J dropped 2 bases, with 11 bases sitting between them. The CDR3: CASSLSGDNTEAFF. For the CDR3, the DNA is TGCGCCAGCAGCCTCTCAGGGGACAACACTGAAGCTTTCTTT.

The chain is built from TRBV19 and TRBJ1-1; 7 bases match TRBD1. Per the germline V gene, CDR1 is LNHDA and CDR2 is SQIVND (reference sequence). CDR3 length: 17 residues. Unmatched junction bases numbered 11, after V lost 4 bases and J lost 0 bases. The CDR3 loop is CASSKRIPGQMNTEAFF. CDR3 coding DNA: TGTGCCAGTAGTAAAAGGATACCGGGACAGATGAACACTGAAGCTTTCTTT.

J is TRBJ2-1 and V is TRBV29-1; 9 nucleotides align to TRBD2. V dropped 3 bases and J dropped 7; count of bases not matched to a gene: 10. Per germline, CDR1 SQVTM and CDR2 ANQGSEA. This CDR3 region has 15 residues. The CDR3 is CSVDVAGGPGNEQFF. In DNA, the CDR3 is TGCAGCGTTGATGTGGCGGGAGGGCCAGGTAATGAGCAGTTCTTC.

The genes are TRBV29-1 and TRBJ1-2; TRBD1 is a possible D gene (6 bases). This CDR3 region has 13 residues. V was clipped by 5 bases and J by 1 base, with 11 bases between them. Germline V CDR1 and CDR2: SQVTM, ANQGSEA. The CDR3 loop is CSVQTGFNYGYTF. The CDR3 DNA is TGCAGCGTTCAGACAGGTTTTAACTATGGCTACACCTTC.

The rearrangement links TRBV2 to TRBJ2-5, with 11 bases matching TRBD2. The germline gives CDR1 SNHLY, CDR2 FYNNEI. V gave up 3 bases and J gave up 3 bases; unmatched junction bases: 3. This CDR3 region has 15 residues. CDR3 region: CASSDRGLAEETQYF. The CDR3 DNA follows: TGTGCCAGCAGTGATAGGGGACTAGCGGAAGAGACCCAGTACTTC.

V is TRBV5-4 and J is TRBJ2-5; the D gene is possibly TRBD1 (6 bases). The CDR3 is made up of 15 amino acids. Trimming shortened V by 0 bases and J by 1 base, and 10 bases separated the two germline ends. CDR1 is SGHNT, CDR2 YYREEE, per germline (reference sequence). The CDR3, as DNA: TGTGCCAGCAGCTTGGTAGGGGGAGCCCAAGAGACCCAGTACTTC. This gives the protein CASSLVGGAQETQYF.

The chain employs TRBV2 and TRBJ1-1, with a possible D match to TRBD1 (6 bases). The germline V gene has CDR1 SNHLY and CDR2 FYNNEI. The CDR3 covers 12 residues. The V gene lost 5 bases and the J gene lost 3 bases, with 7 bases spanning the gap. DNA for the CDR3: TGTGCCAGCAGTACAGGGTACACTGAAGCTTTCTTT. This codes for CASSTGYTEAFF. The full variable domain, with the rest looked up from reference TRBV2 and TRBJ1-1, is EPEVTQTPSHQVTQMGQEVILRCVPISNHLYFYWYRQILGQKVEFLVSFYNNEISEKSEIFDDQFSVERPDGSNFTLKIRSTKLEDSAMYFCASSTGYTEAFFGQGTRLTVV.

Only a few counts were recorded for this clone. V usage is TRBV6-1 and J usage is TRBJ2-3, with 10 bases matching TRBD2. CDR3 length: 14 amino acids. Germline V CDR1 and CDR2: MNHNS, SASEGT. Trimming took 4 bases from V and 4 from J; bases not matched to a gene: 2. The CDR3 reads CASSGGLASDTQYF. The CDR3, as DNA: TGTGCCAGCAGTGGGGGACTAGCGTCAGATACGCAGTATTTT.

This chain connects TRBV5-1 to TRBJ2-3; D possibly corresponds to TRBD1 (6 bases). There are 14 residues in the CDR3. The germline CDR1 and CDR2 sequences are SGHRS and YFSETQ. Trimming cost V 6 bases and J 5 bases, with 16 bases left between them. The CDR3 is CASTLGGMKDTQYF. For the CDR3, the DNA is TGCGCCAGCACCCTTGGGGGCATGAAAGATACGCAGTATTTT.

CDR3 residues: CASSQVGTGYEKLFF. In nucleotides, the CDR3 is TGCGCCAGCAGCCAAGTTGGGACAGGCTACGAAAAACTGTTTTTT. The rearrangement uses TRBV4-1 and TRBJ1-4, with TRBD1 matching 8 bases. This CDR3 is 15 amino acids long. The J segment lost 8 bases and the V segment lost 1 base, leaving 6 bases of the junction unmatched. Looked up from germline, CDR1 is MGHRA and CDR2 is YSYEKL.

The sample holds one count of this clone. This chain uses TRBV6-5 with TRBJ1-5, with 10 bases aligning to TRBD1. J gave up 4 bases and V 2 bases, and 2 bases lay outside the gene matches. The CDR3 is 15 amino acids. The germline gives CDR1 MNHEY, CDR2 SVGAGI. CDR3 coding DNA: TGTGCCAGCAGTTACGGGACAGGGGATAATCAGCCCCAGCATTTT. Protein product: CASSYGTGDNQPQHF.